This T cell receptor (beta chain) derives from a study of CD8 T cells in ankylosing spondylitis. One entry per CDR3 protein results from TCRdb running MiXCR on the 5' RACE reads. The profile shows some 270,000 distinct CDR3 sequences, 15% to 20% of them singletons. The CDR3 is made up of 15 amino acids. Trimming shortened V by 4 bases and J by 6 bases, and 18 bases separated the two germline ends. Germline lookup yields CDR1 MGHRA and CDR2 YSYEKL. This receptor was identified in a male donor with ankylosing spondylitis or in good health (not recorded which). This chain links TRBV4-1 with TRBJ1-1; D is possibly TRBD1 (5 bases). Sequencing used blood, either unsorted or a sorted T cell fraction (not recorded which). The CDR3 nucleotides read TGCGCCAGCAGCCGCTCCGGGACCCACGGCGCTGAAGCTTTCTTT. This encodes CASSRSGTHGAEAFF.